This TCR beta chain came from a study of cytomegalovirus exposure and HLA in healthy donors. For the study at large: A previous analysis identified 117 million unique TCR beta sequences derived from 180 million or so T cells.

J was trimmed by 2 bases and V by 4 bases; bases with no gene match: 2. The CDR3 runs to 14 residues. Germline V gives CDR1 MNHEY, CDR2 SMNVEV (reference sequence). Points on this clone: Its antigen is not known.

It was with 60 Vbeta and 13 Jbeta primers that the PCR ran. Under the authors' procedure: In a later analysis, the count reached approximately 80 million unique TCR beta chains, with 8.5 million to 14 million shared. The table came from immunoSEQ multiplex PCR; TCRdb's copy has only in-frame clones and leaves some out. D and trimming come from the DNA, and the V and J calls and clone size come from that table. The data show approximately 170,000 clones, with approximately 80% seen just once and approximately 0.8% held by the top ten. Points from the study as a whole: A later analysis linked a missense DCLRE1C variant to TCR beta V- and J-gene trimming. Later on, an analysis showed TCR association rates differing by HLA locus, with DRB1 the most and HLA-C the fewest.

This sequence was found in a woman in her late teens or twenties in good health and CMV-seronegative. The source material was PBMCs. This chain joins TRBV27 and TRBJ1-5, with 7 bases identical to TRBD1. The CDR3 DNA reads TGTGCCAGCAGTTACAGGGGTGGCAATCAGCCCCAGCATTTT. Its translation: CASSYRGGNQPQHF.